This is a list of T cell receptor beta chains from one sample in a study of OX40 agonist ivuxolimab in advanced cancers. The table came from immunoSEQ multiplex PCR; TCRdb's copy has only in-frame clones and leaves some out. The table shows roughly 92,000 clones, with approximately 80% occurring only once. The input for sequencing was CD4+ or CD8+ T cells sorted from blood, taken in a trial of the OX40 agonist ivuxolimab. The origin of the receptors is an adult with an advanced solid tumor such as melanoma, head and neck, liver or kidney cancer. The CDR3 runs from the conserved cysteine through the conserved F or W. D genes are given only for firm matches. Clone size, where shown, is once, few, many, or a class for clones that have expanded.

clone_size	d_call	v_call	j_call	cdr3_nt	cdr3_aa
-	-	TRBV13	TRBJ2-3	TGTGCCAGCAGCTTAGAACAGGCCAACACAGATACGCAGTATTTT	CASSLEQANTDTQYF
-	-	TRBV2	TRBJ2-3	TGTGCCAGCAGTGGGGGTAGCCCAGATACGCAGTATTTT	CASSGGSPDTQYF
-	-	TRBV5-1	TRBJ1-1	TGCGCCAGCAGCTTGGCCGTGGGGGCTGCGAACACTGAAGCTTTCTTT	CASSLAVGAANTEAFF
-	-	TRBV12-5	TRBJ1-2	TGTGCTAGTGGTTTGACCAGGGACCTCTATGGCTACACCTTC	CASGLTRDLYGYTF
-	-	TRBV7-7	TRBJ2-1	TGTGCCAGCAGCTTAGCCCAGGGGGGAGGCAATGAGCAGTTCTTC	CASSLAQGGGNEQFF
once	-	TRBV7-2	TRBJ1-1	TGTGCCAGCAGCTTAGCAGAGCTTGAAGCTTTCTTT	CASSLAELEAFF
-	-	TRBV19	TRBJ1-5	TGTGCCAGTAGTATAGTAAGACCGGAGGCTCAGCCCCAGCATTTT	CASSIVRPEAQPQHF
-	-	TRBV5-6	TRBJ2-2	TGTGCCAGCAGCTTGGGGGGCAACACCGGGGAGCTGTTTTTT	CASSLGGNTGELFF
-	TRBD1	TRBV6-1	TRBJ2-1	TGTGCCAGCAGTCTTGACAGGGACAATGAGCAGTTCTTC	CASSLDRDNEQFF
-	-	TRBV4-1	TRBJ2-7	TGCGCCAGCAGCCAAGGACTCCGGGGCGGGGCAGGGGCCTACGAGCAGTACTTC	CASSQGLRGGAGAYEQYF
-	TRBD2	TRBV5-1	TRBJ2-1	TGCGCCAGCAGCTTATCCGGACTAGACTACAATGAGCAGTTCTTC	CASSLSGLDYNEQFF
-	-	TRBV12-5	TRBJ2-7	TGTGCTAGTGGTTTAGACCGACTAGCGAGCAGGGGGGCCTACGAGCAGTACTTC	CASGLDRLASRGAYEQYF
-	TRBD2	TRBV19	TRBJ2-7	TGTGCCAGTACCGAAAATAGCGGGAGCTCCTACGAGCAGTACTTC	CASTENSGSSYEQYF
-	-	TRBV7-8	TRBJ1-1	TGTGCCAGCAGCTTAGGAGGGGTGGGTGAAGCTTTCTTT	CASSLGGVGEAFF
-	TRBD1	TRBV29-1	TRBJ1-2	TGCAGCGTTGAAGAGACAGGGATGCGGTATGGCTACACCTTC	CSVEETGMRYGYTF
-	-	TRBV6-6	TRBJ2-2	TGTGCCAGCAGGTACAGGGTCCCCGGGGAGCTGTTTTTT	CASRYRVPGELFF
-	-	TRBV9	TRBJ1-4	TGTGCCAGCTCCGGGACCCCCAATGAAAAACTGTTTTTT	CASSGTPNEKLFF
once	-	TRBV5-1	TRBJ1-1	TGCGCCAGCAGCACCCATATGAACACTGAAGCTTTCTTT	CASSTHMNTEAFF
-	TRBD2	TRBV9	TRBJ2-3	TGTGCCAGCAGCGTCATGGCGGGGGGCAGGTCTGATACGCAGTATTTT	CASSVMAGGRSDTQYF
-	-	TRBV19	TRBJ1-1	TGTGCCAGTAAGGCAGGGATTAACACTGAAGCTTTCTTT	CASKAGINTEAFF
-	TRBD1	TRBV6-1	TRBJ2-7	TGTGCCAGCAGTCCCGGGACAGGGAACGACGAGCAGTACTTC	CASSPGTGNDEQYF
-	-	TRBV14	TRBJ2-7	TGTGCCAGCAGCCAAGATTGGGCAGCCTACGAGCAGTACTTC	CASSQDWAAYEQYF
-	-	TRBV6-4	TRBJ2-2	TGTGCCAGCACAATGGGATGGGCAACCCCGAACACCGGGGAGCTGTTTTTT	CASTMGWATPNTGELFF
-	-	TRBV2	TRBJ2-5	TGTGCCAGCCGACCACAAGACGGTCAAGAGACCCAGTACTTC	CASRPQDGQETQYF
-	-	TRBV2	TRBJ2-1	TGTGCCAGCAGCCTAGGTGCTATCAATGAGCAGTTCTTC	CASSLGAINEQFF
-	-	TRBV9	TRBJ2-7	TGTGCCAGCAGCGTAGCGGCAGGGGCCTCCTACGAGCAGTACTTC	CASSVAAGASYEQYF
few	-	TRBV25-1	TRBJ2-2	TGTGCCAGCAGTCCCAGGATCGCCGGGGAGCTGTTTTTT	CASSPRIAGELFF
-	-	TRBV4-1	TRBJ2-3	TGCGCCAGCAGCCAAGATCTCGTGATCCCGCAGTATTTT	CASSQDLVIPQYF
-	-	TRBV12-5	TRBJ1-2	TGTGCTAGTGGTTTGGTACCGGAGGTGTCAGGGCCCCACTATGGCTACACCTTC	CASGLVPEVSGPHYGYTF
-	-	TRBV29-1	TRBJ2-7	TGCAGCGTCGGGACCTCGAGCTCCTACGAGCAGTACTTC	CSVGTSSSYEQYF
once	TRBD2	TRBV7-9	TRBJ2-3	TGTGCCAGCAGCTTATATGCCGCGGGAGTTACCGGTTTAGATACGCAGTATTTT	CASSLYAAGVTGLDTQYF
-	TRBD2	TRBV27	TRBJ2-3	TGTGCCAGCAGTTTAAAAGGACTAGCGACAGATACGCAGTATTTT	CASSLKGLATDTQYF
-	TRBD1	TRBV5-1	TRBJ2-6	TGCGCCAGCAGCTTGATGGGACAGGGAGGATCTGGGGCCAACGTCCTGACTTTC	CASSLMGQGGSGANVLTF
once	-	TRBV7-8	TRBJ1-3	TGTGCCAGCAGCTTAGAGTTCCGGAGCTCTGGAAACACCATATATTTT	CASSLEFRSSGNTIYF
-	TRBD2	TRBV29-1	TRBJ2-7	TGCAGCGGGGGGGGACGTTCAGCCTACGAGCAGTACTTC	CSGGGRSAYEQYF
-	-	TRBV19	TRBJ2-7	TGTGCCAGTTCGGTAGGGGTCTCCTACGAGCAGTACTTC	CASSVGVSYEQYF
-	TRBD1	TRBV5-1	TRBJ2-7	TGCGCCAGCAGCTTGGGAATTCTGGGGACAGCCTACGAGCAGTACTTC	CASSLGILGTAYEQYF